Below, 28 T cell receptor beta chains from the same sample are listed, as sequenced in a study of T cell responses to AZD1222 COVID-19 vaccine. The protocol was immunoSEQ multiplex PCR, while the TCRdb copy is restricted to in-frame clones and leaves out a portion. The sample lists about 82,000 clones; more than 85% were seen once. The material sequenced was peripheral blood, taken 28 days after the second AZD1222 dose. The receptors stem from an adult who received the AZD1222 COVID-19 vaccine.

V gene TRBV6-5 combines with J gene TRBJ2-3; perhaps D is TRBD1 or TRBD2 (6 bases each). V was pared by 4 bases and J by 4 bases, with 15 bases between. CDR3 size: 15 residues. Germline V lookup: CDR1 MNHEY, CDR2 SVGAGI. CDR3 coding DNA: TGTGCCAGCAGTTTCGGGGGCCAAGGGGCAGATACGCAGTATTTT. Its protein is CASSFGGQGADTQYF.

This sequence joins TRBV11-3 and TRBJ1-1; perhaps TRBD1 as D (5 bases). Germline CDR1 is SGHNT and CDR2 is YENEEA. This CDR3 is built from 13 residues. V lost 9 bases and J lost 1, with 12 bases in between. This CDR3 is CASRGIANTEAFF. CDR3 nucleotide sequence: TGTGCCAGTAGGGGTATAGCGAACACTGAAGCTTTCTTT.

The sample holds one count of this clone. The CDR3 loop is CASTGQVHEKLFF. CDR3 nucleotides: TGTGCCAGCACCGGACAGGTGCATGAAAAACTGTTTTTT. The V call is TRBV25-1, the J call TRBJ1-4; 7 bases match TRBD1. The CDR3 length is 13 residues. Unmatched junction bases numbered 5, after V lost 7 bases and J lost 6 bases. Germline-derived CDR1 and CDR2 are MGHDK and SYGVNS.

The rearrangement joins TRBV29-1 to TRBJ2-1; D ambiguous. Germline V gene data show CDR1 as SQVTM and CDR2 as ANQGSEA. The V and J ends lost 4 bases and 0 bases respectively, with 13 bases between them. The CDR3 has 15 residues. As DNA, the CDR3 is TGCAGCGTTGGCCTGAAGATTAGCTCCTACAATGAGCAGTTCTTC. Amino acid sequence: CSVGLKISSYNEQFF.

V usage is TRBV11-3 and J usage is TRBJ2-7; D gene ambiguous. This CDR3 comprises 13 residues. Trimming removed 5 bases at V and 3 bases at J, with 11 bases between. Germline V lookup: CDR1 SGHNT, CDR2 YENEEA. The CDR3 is CASSPRIDYEQYF. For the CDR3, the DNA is TGTGCCAGCAGCCCGAGGATCGACTACGAGCAGTACTTC.

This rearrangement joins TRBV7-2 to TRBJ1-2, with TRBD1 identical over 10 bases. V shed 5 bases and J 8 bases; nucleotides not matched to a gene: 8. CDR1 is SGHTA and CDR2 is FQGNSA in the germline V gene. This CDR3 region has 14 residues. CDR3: CASSADGTGVGYTF. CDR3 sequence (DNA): TGTGCCAGCAGCGCGGACGGGACAGGGGTCGGCTACACCTTC.

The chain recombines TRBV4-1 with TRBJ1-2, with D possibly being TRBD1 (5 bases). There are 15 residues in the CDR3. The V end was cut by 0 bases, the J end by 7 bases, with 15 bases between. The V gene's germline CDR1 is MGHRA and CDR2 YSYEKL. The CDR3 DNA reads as TGCGCCAGCAGCCAAGATCGAGGCAGGGAGAGTGGCTACACCTTC. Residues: CASSQDRGRESGYTF.

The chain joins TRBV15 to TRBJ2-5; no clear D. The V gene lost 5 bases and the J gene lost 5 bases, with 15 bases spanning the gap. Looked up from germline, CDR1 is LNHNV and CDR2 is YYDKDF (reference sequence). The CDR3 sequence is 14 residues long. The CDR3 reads CATSPSFLGETQYF. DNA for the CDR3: TGTGCCACCAGCCCAAGCTTCCTAGGGGAGACCCAGTACTTC.

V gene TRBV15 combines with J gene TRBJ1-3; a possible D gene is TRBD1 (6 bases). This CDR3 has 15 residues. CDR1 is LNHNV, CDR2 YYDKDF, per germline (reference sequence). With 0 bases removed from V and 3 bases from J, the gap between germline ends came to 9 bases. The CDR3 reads CATSRDRGVGNTIYF. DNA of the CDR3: TGTGCCACCAGCAGAGACAGGGGCGTTGGAAACACCATATATTTT.

Here the CDR3 reads CAISDPLGGETQYF. The CDR3, as DNA: TGTGCCATCAGTGACCCCTTGGGGGGGGAGACCCAGTACTTC. This rearrangement joins TRBV10-3 to TRBJ2-5; 7 bases align to TRBD2. The CDR3 length is 14 residues. After removal of 3 bases from V and 5 bases from J, the junction contained 6 bases not matched to a gene. Per germline, CDR1 ENHRY and CDR2 SYGVKD.

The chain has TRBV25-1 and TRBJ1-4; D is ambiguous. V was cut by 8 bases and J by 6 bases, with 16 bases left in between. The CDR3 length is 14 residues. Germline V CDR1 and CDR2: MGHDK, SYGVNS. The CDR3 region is CASGSRTSDEKLFF. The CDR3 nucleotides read TGTGCCAGCGGTTCAAGAACATCTGATGAAAAACTGTTTTTT.

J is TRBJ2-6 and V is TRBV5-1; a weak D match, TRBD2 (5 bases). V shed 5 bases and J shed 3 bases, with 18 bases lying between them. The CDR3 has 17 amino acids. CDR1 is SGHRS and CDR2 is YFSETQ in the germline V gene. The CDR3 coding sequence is TGCGCCAGCAGTCTCGGACTGGGATTTAGTGGGGCCAACGTCCTGACTTTC. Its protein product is CASSLGLGFSGANVLTF.

The CDR3, as DNA: TGTGCCAGTAGTATAGTGCCCTCTAGGGCGCAGTATTTT. Translated: CASSIVPSRAQYF. This chain uses TRBV19 with TRBJ2-3; the D is unclear. There are 13 residues in the CDR3. Germline CDR1 is LNHDA and CDR2 is SQIVND (reference sequence). V lost 1 base to trimming and J lost 10 bases, with 12 bases between them.

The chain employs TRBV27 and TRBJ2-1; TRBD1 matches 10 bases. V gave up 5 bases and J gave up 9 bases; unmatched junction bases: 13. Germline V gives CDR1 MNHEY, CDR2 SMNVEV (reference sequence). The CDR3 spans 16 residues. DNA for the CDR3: TGTGCCAGCAGTCACATGGACAGGGGGGTATTGAGTGAGCAGTTCTTC. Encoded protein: CASSHMDRGVLSEQFF.

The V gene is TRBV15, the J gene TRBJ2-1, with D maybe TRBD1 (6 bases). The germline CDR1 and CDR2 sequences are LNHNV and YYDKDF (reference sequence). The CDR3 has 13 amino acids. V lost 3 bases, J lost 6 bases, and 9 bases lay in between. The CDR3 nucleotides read TGTGCCACCAGCAGCCGAGGGGGCAATGAGCAGTTCTTC. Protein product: CATSSRGGNEQFF.

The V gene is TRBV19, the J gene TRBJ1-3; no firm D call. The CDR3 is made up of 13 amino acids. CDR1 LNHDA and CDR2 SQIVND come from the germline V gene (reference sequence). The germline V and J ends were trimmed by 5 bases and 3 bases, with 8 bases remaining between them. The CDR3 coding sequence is TGTGCCAGTAGTGCGGGATTTGGAAACACCATATATTTT. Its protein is CASSAGFGNTIYF.

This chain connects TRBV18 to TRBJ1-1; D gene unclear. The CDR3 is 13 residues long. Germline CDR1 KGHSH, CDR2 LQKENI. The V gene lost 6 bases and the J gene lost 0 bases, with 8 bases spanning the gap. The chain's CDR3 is CASSPALNTEAFF. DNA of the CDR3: TGTGCCAGCTCTCCTGCTTTGAACACTGAAGCTTTCTTT.

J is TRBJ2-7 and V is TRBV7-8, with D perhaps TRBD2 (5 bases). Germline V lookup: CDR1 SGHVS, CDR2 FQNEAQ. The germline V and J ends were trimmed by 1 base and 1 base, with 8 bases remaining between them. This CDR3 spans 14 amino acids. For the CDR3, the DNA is TGTGCCAGCAGCTTAGGGACTTTTTCCTACGAGCAGTACTTC. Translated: CASSLGTFSYEQYF. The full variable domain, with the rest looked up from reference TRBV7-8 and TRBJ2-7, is GAGVSQSPRYKVAKRGQDVALRCDPISGHVSLFWYQQALGQGPEFLTYFQNEAQLDKSGLPSDRFFAERPEGSVSTLKIQRTQQEDSAVYLCASSLGTFSYEQYFGPGTRLTVT.

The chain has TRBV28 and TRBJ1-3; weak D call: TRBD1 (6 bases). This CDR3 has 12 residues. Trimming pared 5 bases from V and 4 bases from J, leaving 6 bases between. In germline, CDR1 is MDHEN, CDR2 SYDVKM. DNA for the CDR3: TGTGCCAGCAGTACAGGGGGAAACACCATATATTTT. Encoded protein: CASSTGGNTIYF. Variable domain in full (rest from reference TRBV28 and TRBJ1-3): DVKVTQSSRYLVKRTGEKVFLECVQDMDHENMFWYRQDPGLGLRLIYFSYDVKMKEKGDIPEGYSVSREKKERFSLILESASTNQTSMYLCASSTGGNTIYFGEGSWLTVV.

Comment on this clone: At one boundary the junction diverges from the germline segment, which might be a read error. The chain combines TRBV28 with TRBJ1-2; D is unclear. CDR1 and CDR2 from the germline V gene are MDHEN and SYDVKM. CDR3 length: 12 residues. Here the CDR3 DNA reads TGTGCCAGCAGTTGGACGAGCGCCGGAAGTAGCTTC. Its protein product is CASSWTSAGSSF.

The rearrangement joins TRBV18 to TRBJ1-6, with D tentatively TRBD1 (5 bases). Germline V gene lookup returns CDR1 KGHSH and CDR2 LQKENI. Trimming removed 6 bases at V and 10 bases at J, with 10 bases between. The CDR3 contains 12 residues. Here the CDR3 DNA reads TGTGCCAGCTCCCGGGAGGGGTCACCCCTCCACTTT. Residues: CASSREGSPLHF.

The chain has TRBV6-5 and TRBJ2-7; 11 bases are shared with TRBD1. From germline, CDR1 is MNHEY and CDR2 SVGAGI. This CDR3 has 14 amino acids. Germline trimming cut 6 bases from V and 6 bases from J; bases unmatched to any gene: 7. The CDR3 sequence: CASSRTGTGGEQYF. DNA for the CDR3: TGTGCCAGCAGCCGCACCGGGACAGGGGGCGAGCAGTACTTC.

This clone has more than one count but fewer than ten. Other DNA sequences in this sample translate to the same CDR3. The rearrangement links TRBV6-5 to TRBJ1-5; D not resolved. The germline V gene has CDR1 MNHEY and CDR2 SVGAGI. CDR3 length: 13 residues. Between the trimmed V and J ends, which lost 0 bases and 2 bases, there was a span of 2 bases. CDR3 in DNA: TGTGCCAGCAGTTACTCCCGCAATCAGCCCCAGCATTTT. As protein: CASSYSRNQPQHF.

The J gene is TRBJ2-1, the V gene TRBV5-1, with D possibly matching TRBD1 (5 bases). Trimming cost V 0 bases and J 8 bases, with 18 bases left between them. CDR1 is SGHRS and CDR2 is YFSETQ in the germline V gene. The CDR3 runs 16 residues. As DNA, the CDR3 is TGCGCCAGCAGCTTGGGGGGCTCATTGTTTGGCGATGAGCAGTTCTTC. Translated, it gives CASSLGGSLFGDEQFF.

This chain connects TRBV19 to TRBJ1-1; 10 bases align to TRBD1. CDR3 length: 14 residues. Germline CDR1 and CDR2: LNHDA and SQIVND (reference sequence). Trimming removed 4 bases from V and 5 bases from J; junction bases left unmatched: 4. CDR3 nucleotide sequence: TGTGCCAGTAGTAACCGGGACAGGGGTACTGAAGCTTTCTTT. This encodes CASSNRDRGTEAFF.

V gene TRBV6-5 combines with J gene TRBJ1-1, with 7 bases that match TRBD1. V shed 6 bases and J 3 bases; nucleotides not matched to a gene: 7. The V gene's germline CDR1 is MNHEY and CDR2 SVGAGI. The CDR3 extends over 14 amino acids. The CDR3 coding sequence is TGTGCCAGCAGAGACAGGGTCTTGCACACTGAAGCTTTCTTT. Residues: CASRDRVLHTEAFF.

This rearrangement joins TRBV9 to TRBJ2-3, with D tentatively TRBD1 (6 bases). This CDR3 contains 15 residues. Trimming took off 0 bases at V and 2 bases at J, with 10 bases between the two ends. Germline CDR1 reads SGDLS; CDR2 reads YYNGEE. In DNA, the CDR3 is TGTGCCAGCAGCGTAGGGGGACACCTCACAGATACGCAGTATTTT. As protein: CASSVGGHLTDTQYF. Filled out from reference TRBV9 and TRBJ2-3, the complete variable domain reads DSGVTQTPKHLITATGQRVTLRCSPRSGDLSVYWYQQSLDQGLQFLIQYYNGEERAKGNILERFSAQQFPDLHSELNLSSLELGDSALYFCASSVGGHLTDTQYFGPGTRLTVL.

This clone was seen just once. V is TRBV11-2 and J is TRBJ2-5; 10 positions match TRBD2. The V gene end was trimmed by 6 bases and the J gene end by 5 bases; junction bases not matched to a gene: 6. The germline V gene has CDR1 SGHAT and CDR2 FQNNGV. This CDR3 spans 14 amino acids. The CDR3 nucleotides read TGTGCCAGCAGAGAAGCGGGGGGGAGTGAGACCCAGTACTTC. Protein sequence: CASREAGGSETQYF. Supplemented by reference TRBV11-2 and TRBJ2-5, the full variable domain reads EAGVAQSPRYKIIEKRQSVAFWCNPISGHATLYWYQQILGQGPKLLIQFQNNGVVDDSQLPKDRFSAERLKGVDSTLKIQPAKLEDSAVYLCASREAGGSETQYFGPGTRLLVL.